These T cell receptor beta chains were read from a single sample in a study of shared clonotypes between healthy human individuals. The data were produced by immunoSEQ multiplex PCR, yet TCRdb's version contains in-frame clones alone and is incomplete. This sample has 400,000 to 500,000 clones; 79% occur once, and the top ten carry approximately 12%. The sequenced material came from PBMCs. The receptors here all came from a woman in her forties in good health. Some clones in this sample may be carry-over from other donors' samples. Each CDR3 is given with its conserved first and last residue. Fields, in order: D gene, clone size, J gene, V gene, CDR3 DNA, CDR3 protein. D genes are given only for firm matches. The size entry is marked missing in some rows and otherwise reads once, few, many or a size class.

d_call: .; clone_size: once; j_call: TRBJ2-7; v_call: TRBV27; cdr3_nt: TGTGCCAGCACCCCCCGTGCGGAATTTCATAGGCGAGTATTCTACGAGCAGTACTTC; cdr3_aa: CASTPRAEFHRRVFYEQYF
d_call: TRBD1; clone_size: .; j_call: TRBJ2-1; v_call: TRBV5-1; cdr3_nt: TGCGCCAGCAGACTGGGACAGGGGCGCGAGCAGTTCTTC; cdr3_aa: CASRLGQGREQFF
d_call: .; clone_size: .; j_call: TRBJ2-7; v_call: TRBV11-1; cdr3_nt: TGTGCCAGCAGCTTAGGTCAAGGGGGGTACACCTACGAGCAGTACTTC; cdr3_aa: CASSLGQGGYTYEQYF
d_call: .; clone_size: .; j_call: TRBJ1-1; v_call: TRBV28; cdr3_nt: TGTGCCAGTTACGACCAACAGGCCCCCGTGTCTTTCTTT; cdr3_aa: CASYDQQAPVSFF
d_call: TRBD1; clone_size: .; j_call: TRBJ2-5; v_call: TRBV28; cdr3_nt: TGTGCCAGCAGTTCACCGTTAGGGGGCCGGGGGACCCAGTACTTC; cdr3_aa: CASSSPLGGRGTQYF
d_call: TRBD2; clone_size: .; j_call: TRBJ2-3; v_call: TRBV5-1; cdr3_nt: TGCGCCAGCAGCTTGGTGGACCCTAGCGGGAGGGCCCTCTCAGATACGCAGTATTTT; cdr3_aa: CASSLVDPSGRALSDTQYF
d_call: .; clone_size: .; j_call: TRBJ2-3; v_call: TRBV21-1; cdr3_nt: TGTGCCAGCAGCAAAGCGCCGGAAGATACGCAGTATTTT; cdr3_aa: CASSKAPEDTQYF
d_call: TRBD1; clone_size: .; j_call: TRBJ2-7; v_call: TRBV6-5; cdr3_nt: TGTGCCAGCAGTACAATAGAGGGACAGTTCTACGAGCAGTACTTC; cdr3_aa: CASSTIEGQFYEQYF
d_call: .; clone_size: .; j_call: TRBJ1-6; v_call: TRBV10-3; cdr3_nt: TGTGCCATCAGTGGACAGGAGAATTCACCCCTCCACTTT; cdr3_aa: CAISGQENSPLHF
d_call: .; clone_size: few; j_call: TRBJ1-1; v_call: TRBV7-3; cdr3_nt: TGTGCCAGCAGCCGACAGGTGAACACTGAAGCTTTCTTT; cdr3_aa: CASSRQVNTEAFF
d_call: TRBD1; clone_size: .; j_call: TRBJ2-7; v_call: TRBV7-9; cdr3_nt: TGTGCCAGCAGTCCACCTAGACAGGGGCGGAACGAGCAGTACTTC; cdr3_aa: CASSPPRQGRNEQYF
d_call: .; clone_size: .; j_call: TRBJ1-1; v_call: TRBV2; cdr3_nt: TGTGCCAGCAGTGAAAGGGTTATGAACACTGAAGCTTTCTTT; cdr3_aa: CASSERVMNTEAFF
d_call: TRBD2; clone_size: few; j_call: TRBJ2-7; v_call: TRBV19; cdr3_nt: TGTGCCAGTAGTAGCCTAGCGGGGGACTCCTACGAGCAGTACTTC; cdr3_aa: CASSSLAGDSYEQYF
d_call: TRBD1; clone_size: .; j_call: TRBJ1-1; v_call: TRBV5-1; cdr3_nt: TGCGCCAGCAGCTCCGGGACAGCGAACACTGAAGCTTTCTTT; cdr3_aa: CASSSGTANTEAFF
d_call: .; clone_size: .; j_call: TRBJ2-7; v_call: TRBV27; cdr3_nt: TGTGCCAGCAGTTCGGCAGGGAACGAGCAGTACTTC; cdr3_aa: CASSSAGNEQYF
d_call: .; clone_size: .; j_call: TRBJ2-1; v_call: TRBV27; cdr3_nt: TGTGCCAGCAGTTTAGCGGCGGCCCGAACGGAGCAGTTCTTC; cdr3_aa: CASSLAAARTEQFF
d_call: .; clone_size: .; j_call: TRBJ1-2; v_call: TRBV6-4; cdr3_nt: TGTGCCAGCAGTTACCCTGACGGAGTGGGATCAAACTATGGCTACACCTTC; cdr3_aa: CASSYPDGVGSNYGYTF
d_call: .; clone_size: .; j_call: TRBJ2-1; v_call: TRBV9; cdr3_nt: TGTGCCAGCAGCGTCGGGAACCCATACAATGAGCAGTTCTTC; cdr3_aa: CASSVGNPYNEQFF
d_call: TRBD2; clone_size: .; j_call: TRBJ2-1; v_call: TRBV10-2; cdr3_nt: TGCGCCAGCAGGCTAGCGGGGAATTACAATGAGCAGTTCTTC; cdr3_aa: CASRLAGNYNEQFF
d_call: .; clone_size: .; j_call: TRBJ1-3; v_call: TRBV7-2; cdr3_nt: TGTGCCAGCAGCTTATCCGCGAGCACGTCTGGAAACACCATATATTTT; cdr3_aa: CASSLSASTSGNTIYF
d_call: TRBD2; clone_size: .; j_call: TRBJ2-7; v_call: TRBV28; cdr3_nt: TGTGCCAGCAGTTTACAAGCGGGAGCAAACGAGCAGTACTTC; cdr3_aa: CASSLQAGANEQYF
d_call: .; clone_size: .; j_call: TRBJ2-1; v_call: TRBV7-2; cdr3_nt: TGTGCCAGCAGCACGATGAGGGGATACTACAATGAGCAGTTCTTC; cdr3_aa: CASSTMRGYYNEQFF
d_call: .; clone_size: .; j_call: TRBJ1-2; v_call: TRBV19; cdr3_nt: TGTGCCAGTACGGACAGACCAGCGGGCTATGGCTACACCTTC; cdr3_aa: CASTDRPAGYGYTF
d_call: .; clone_size: many; j_call: TRBJ1-2; v_call: TRBV15; cdr3_nt: TGTGCCACCAGCAGAGAAGGGACGGATGGCTACACCTTC; cdr3_aa: CATSREGTDGYTF
d_call: .; clone_size: .; j_call: TRBJ1-2; v_call: TRBV7-8; cdr3_nt: TGTGCCAGCAGCCCACTTCGTTCGGGGAACTATGGCTACACCTTC; cdr3_aa: CASSPLRSGNYGYTF
d_call: .; clone_size: .; j_call: TRBJ1-3; v_call: TRBV6-1; cdr3_nt: TGTGCCAGCAATTTACCCGTTGGAAACACCATATATTTT; cdr3_aa: CASNLPVGNTIYF
d_call: .; clone_size: .; j_call: TRBJ2-2; v_call: TRBV12-2; cdr3_nt: TGTGCAAGTCGCTTAGGAGACCACCCCGGGGAGCTGTTTTTT; cdr3_aa: CASRLGDHPGELFF